This T cell receptor beta chain derives from a study of CD8 T cells in Susac syndrome. Random hexamers were used to reverse transcribe about 0.5 to 1 ug of RNA. Multiplex PCR with immunoSEQ amplified the TCR beta CDR3 across 54 Vbeta and 13 Jbeta. TCRdb passed the immunoSEQ multiplex PCR reads through MiXCR, listing each CDR3 protein once. Of around 170,000 distinct CDR3 sequences listed, roughly 92% are singletons. The CDR3 has 14 amino acids. V lost 3 bases, J lost 10 bases, and 13 bases lay in between. CDR1 and CDR2 (germline): MNHEY, SMNVEV (reference sequence). The rearrangement uses TRBV27 and TRBJ1-6; tentative D call: TRBD1 (6 bases). What was sequenced was CD4+ T cells from PBMCs. This sequence originates from a human donor with Susac syndrome. DNA of the CDR3: TGTGCCAGCAGTTTTGGTGGGGGCGTGTCACCCCTCCACTTT. This translates into CASSFGGGVSPLHF.